The rows below give T cell receptor beta chains drawn from one sample of a study of regulatory T cells in long-lasting Graves disease. Each CDR3 protein is one row after TCRdb ran MiXCR on the multiplex PCR reads. The sample shows a few hundred thousand distinct CDR3 sequences, roughly 15% of them seen only once. The sample also formed part of further work on T cells in Graves' hyperthyroidism and ophthalmopathy.

Sequenced here: peripheral blood mononuclear cells (PBMCs), sampled at new diagnosis, from a patient treated with antithyroid drugs. These receptors were taken from a woman in her late teens or twenties with Graves disease. Both conserved end residues are part of each CDR3. D genes are given only for firm matches. Clone size is stated in some rows and not others, as once, few, many or a class when expanded.

D: -; size: many; V: TRBV18; J: TRBJ2-5; DNA: TGTGCCAGCTCACCTCCACACTCGATAGAGACCCAGTACTTC; CDR3: CASSPPHSIETQYF
D: -; size: -; V: TRBV9; J: TRBJ1-2; DNA: TGTGCCAGCAGCGCCGGGGGCGCCGACAACTATGGCTACACCTTC; CDR3: CASSAGGADNYGYTF
D: TRBD2; size: many; V: TRBV20-1; J: TRBJ2-7; DNA: TGCAGTGCTAGAGGGGTGGCTAGCGGATACGAGCAGTACTTC; CDR3: CSARGVASGYEQYF
D: -; size: many; V: TRBV28; J: TRBJ2-3; DNA: TGTGCCAGCAGCTTAGAAGGTGGGAGCACAGATACGCAGTATTTT; CDR3: CASSLEGGSTDTQYF
D: TRBD1; size: many; V: TRBV20-1; J: TRBJ2-7; DNA: TGCAGTGCTAGGACAGGGTGGGTCGGTAGTACTTACGAGCAGTACTTC; CDR3: CSARTGWVGSTYEQYF
D: -; size: few; V: TRBV6-2/TRBV6-3; J: TRBJ2-1; DNA: TGTGCCAGCAGTTACTCGACAACCAGCTCCTACAATGAGCAGTTCTTC; CDR3: CASSYSTTSSYNEQFF
D: TRBD2; size: many; V: TRBV28; J: TRBJ2-1; DNA: TGTGCCAGCAGTTTCTCGACTAGCGGGAGTTATGAGCAGTTCTTC; CDR3: CASSFSTSGSYEQFF
D: -; size: -; V: TRBV7-3; J: TRBJ1-1; DNA: TGTGCCAGCAGCAAAGGGAATACGGACACTGAAGCTTTCTTT; CDR3: CASSKGNTDTEAFF
D: TRBD2; size: -; V: TRBV28; J: TRBJ2-1; DNA: TGTGCCAGCAGCTTTAGCGGGAGGTTCTTCTTC; CDR3: CASSFSGRFFF
D: -; size: many; V: TRBV27; J: TRBJ2-5; DNA: TGTGCCAGCAGTTTGGGTTACGACAACCAAGAGACCCAGTACTTC; CDR3: CASSLGYDNQETQYF
D: TRBD1; size: few; V: TRBV7-8; J: TRBJ2-6; DNA: TGTGCCAGCGGCTTAGAACGGACAGGGGCCTCTGGGGCCAACGTCCTGACTTTC; CDR3: CASGLERTGASGANVLTF
D: -; size: many; V: TRBV28; J: TRBJ2-6; DNA: TGTGCCAGCAAGTCCGGCTGGGTCTCTGGGGCCAACGTCCTGACTTTC; CDR3: CASKSGWVSGANVLTF
D: -; size: few; V: TRBV5-8; J: TRBJ1-2; DNA: TGTGCCAGCCGCATCCGGGAATGGAACTATGGCTACACCTTC; CDR3: CASRIREWNYGYTF
D: TRBD2; size: -; V: TRBV12-3/TRBV12-4; J: TRBJ2-3; DNA: TGTGCCAGCAGCCCCAGACTAGCGGGTGTAGATACGCAGTATTTT; CDR3: CASSPRLAGVDTQYF
D: -; size: -; V: TRBV12-3/TRBV12-4; J: TRBJ2-1; DNA: TGTGCCAGCAGTTTCGGACGGGGGAGCTGCAATGAGCAGTTCTTC; CDR3: CASSFGRGSCNEQFF
D: -; size: few; V: TRBV6-2/TRBV6-3; J: TRBJ1-3; DNA: TGTGCCAGCAGTGAACTGGACGGTCTGCGAAACACCATATATTTT; CDR3: CASSELDGLRNTIYF
D: TRBD2; size: -; V: TRBV7-9; J: TRBJ2-3; DNA: TGTGCCACGCTGGTCTTAGCGGGTACAGATACGCAGTATTTT; CDR3: CATLVLAGTDTQYF
D: TRBD2; size: many; V: TRBV28; J: TRBJ2-7; DNA: TGTGCCAGCAGTTTCCCCACTTCTGGCGTAGCGGGAGCTTACGAGCAGTACTTC; CDR3: CASSFPTSGVAGAYEQYF
D: -; size: few; V: TRBV7-9; J: TRBJ1-5; DNA: TGTGCCAGCAGCTTTTTGGGCACCGATCAGCCCCAGCATTTT; CDR3: CASSFLGTDQPQHF
D: -; size: -; V: TRBV19; J: TRBJ2-4; DNA: TGTGCCAGTTGTTCGGCACTAGCCAAAAACATTCAGTACTTC; CDR3: CASCSALAKNIQYF
D: TRBD1; size: many; V: TRBV3-1; J: TRBJ1-1; DNA: TGTGCCAGCAGCCTTCGCCAGGGGGTTGGTGAAGCTTTCTTT; CDR3: CASSLRQGVGEAFF
D: -; size: few; V: TRBV20-1; J: TRBJ2-1; DNA: TGCAGTGCTAGATTAGCGAACTCCTACAATGAGCAGTTCTTC; CDR3: CSARLANSYNEQFF
D: -; size: few; V: TRBV9; J: TRBJ2-7; DNA: TGTGCCAGCAGCACCGACGGGGGGCTCGAGCAGTACTTC; CDR3: CASSTDGGLEQYF
D: -; size: -; V: TRBV28; J: TRBJ1-4; DNA: TGTGCCAGCAGTTTATCGGGGAGCGGGAATGAAAAACTGTTTTTT; CDR3: CASSLSGSGNEKLFF